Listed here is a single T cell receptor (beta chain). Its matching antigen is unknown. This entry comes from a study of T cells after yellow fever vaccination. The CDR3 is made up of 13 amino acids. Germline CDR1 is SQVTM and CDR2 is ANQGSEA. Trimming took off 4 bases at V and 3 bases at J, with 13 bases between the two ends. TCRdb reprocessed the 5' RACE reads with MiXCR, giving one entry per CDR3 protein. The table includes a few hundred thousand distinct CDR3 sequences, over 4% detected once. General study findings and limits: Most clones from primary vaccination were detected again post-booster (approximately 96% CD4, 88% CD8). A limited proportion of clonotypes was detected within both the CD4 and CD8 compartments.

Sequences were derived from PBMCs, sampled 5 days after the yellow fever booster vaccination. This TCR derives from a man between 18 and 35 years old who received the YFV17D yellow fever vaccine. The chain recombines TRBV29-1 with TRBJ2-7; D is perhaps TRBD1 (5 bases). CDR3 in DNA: TGCAGCGTTGTCCCACAGGTGGGCTACGAGCAGTACTTC. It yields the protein CSVVPQVGYEQYF.